The clone carrying this T cell receptor (beta chain) was recorded a few times. The antigen is not known. Trimming stripped 3 bases from V and 4 bases from J, with 6 bases between. CDR1 and CDR2 from the germline V gene are SGHTA and FQGTGA. The CDR3 totals 13 residues. The sample is drawn from a study of T cells in Graves' hyperthyroidism and ophthalmopathy. The source material, RNA transcripts, was used to amplify TCR beta CDR3 regions. TCR CDR3 underwent first-round RT-PCR with the HTBI primer set. TCRdb fed the multiplex PCR reads into MiXCR, producing one record per CDR3 protein. The sample carries around 600,000 distinct CDR3 sequences, 45% recorded once. Study results and limitations: The blood repertoire included most of the expanded thyroid clonotypes above 0.001. The model's output predicted ophthalmopathy at a median of about 6.5 months prior to onset. Ophthalmopathy could be told apart from stable hyperthyroidism with a 13 V-J model.

This chain uses TRBV7-3 with TRBJ2-2, with D perhaps TRBD1 (5 bases). Sequenced: peripheral blood or thyroid tissue (not recorded which). This TCR came from an adult man with Graves' disease, either hyperthyroidism or ophthalmopathy (not recorded which). The CDR3 is CASSFQGTGELFF. CDR3 nucleotide sequence: TGTGCCAGCAGCTTTCAGGGCACCGGGGAGCTGTTTTTT.